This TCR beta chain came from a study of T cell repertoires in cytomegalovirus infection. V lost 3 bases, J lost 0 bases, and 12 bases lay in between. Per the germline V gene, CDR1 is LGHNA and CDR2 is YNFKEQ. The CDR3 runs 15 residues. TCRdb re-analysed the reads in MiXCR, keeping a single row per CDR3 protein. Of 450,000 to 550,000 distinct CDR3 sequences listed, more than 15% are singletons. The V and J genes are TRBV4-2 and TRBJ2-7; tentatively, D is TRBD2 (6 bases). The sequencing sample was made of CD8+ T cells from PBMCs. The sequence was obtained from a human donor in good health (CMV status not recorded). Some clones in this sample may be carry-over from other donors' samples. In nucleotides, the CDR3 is TGTGCCAGCAGCCAGTGGGACTCAAGCTCCTACGAGCAGTACTTC. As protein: CASSQWDSSSYEQYF.